This TCR beta chain was found in a study of blood T cell repertoires in COVID-19. Germline CDR1 and CDR2: SGHTA and FQGNSA. After removal of 0 bases from V and 4 bases from J, the junction contained 4 bases not matched to a gene. This CDR3 spans 15 amino acids. This clone was recorded a few times. Data came from immunoSEQ multiplex PCR; TCRdb stores just in-frame clones and leaves some out. This sample yields about 120,000 clones, of which over 60% are seen a single time; around 2% belongs to the top ten. The chain couples TRBV7-2 to TRBJ1-2, with 8 bases matching TRBD1. The sequence derives from a woman in her seventies with acute or convalescent COVID-19. The source material was peripheral blood. This CDR3 reads CASSLAGQGGYGYTF. Written as DNA, the CDR3 is TGTGCCAGCAGCTTAGCTGGACAGGGAGGCTATGGCTACACCTTC.